The rows below give T cell receptor beta chains drawn from one sample of a study of T cell responses to AZD1222 COVID-19 vaccine. TCRdb keeps only in-frame clones here, not all; method: immunoSEQ multiplex PCR. Found here are about 190,000 clones, around nine tenths of them singletons; the top ten hold 3.6%. The starting material was peripheral blood, obtained 28 days after the second dose of the MenACWY control vaccine. The receptor source for this set is an adult who received the MenACWY meningococcal vaccine as a control. Each CDR3 is given with its conserved first and last residue. The D gene is left open where the match is weak.

V	D	J	DNA	CDR3
TRBV2	.	TRBJ1-2	TGTGCCAGCGTCCCCAACTATGGCTACACCTTC	CASVPNYGYTF
TRBV3-1/TRBV3-2	.	TRBJ2-1	TGTGCCAGCAGCCGCCACGGGAATGAGCAGTTCTTC	CASSRHGNEQFF
TRBV10-1	.	TRBJ2-3	TGCGCCAGCAGTGACCGGGGGGCAGCATATACAGATACGCAGTATTTT	CASSDRGAAYTDTQYF
TRBV5-1	.	TRBJ1-5	TGCGCCAGCAGCTTTGGCGGGGGGGACCAGCCCCAGCATTTT	CASSFGGGDQPQHF
TRBV6-5	.	TRBJ2-3	TGTGCCAGCAGTTACGGCCAGGCGACAGATACGCAGTATTTT	CASSYGQATDTQYF
TRBV7-9	.	TRBJ1-1	TGTGCCAGCAGCTTAGCTGACTTCCTGAACACTGAAGCTTTCTTT	CASSLADFLNTEAFF
TRBV30	TRBD2	TRBJ2-2	TGTGCCTTAACTAGCGGGATAAAGGAAAACACCGGGGAGCTGTTTTTT	CALTSGIKENTGELFF
TRBV15	TRBD1	TRBJ1-1	TGTGCCACCAGCAGAGGAAACAGGGGCTTAAGCACTGAAGCTTTCTTT	CATSRGNRGLSTEAFF
TRBV21-1	.	TRBJ1-5	TGTGCCAGCAGCCTTCGGGGGACCGGAACCCGTTATAGCAATCAGCCCCAGCATTTT	CASSLRGTGTRYSNQPQHF
TRBV7-9	TRBD2	TRBJ2-3	TGTGCCAGCAGTACCGGGACTACAAAGGAGGATACGCAGTATTTT	CASSTGTTKEDTQYF
TRBV19	.	TRBJ1-5	TGTGCCAGTAGTATCCGGGAAAGGCAGCCCCAGCATTTT	CASSIRERQPQHF
TRBV9	.	TRBJ2-2	TGTGCCAGCAGCGTAAGGAGTCAGGCGAACACCGGGGAGCTGTTTTTT	CASSVRSQANTGELFF
TRBV19	.	TRBJ1-2	TGTGCCAGTAGTATCTCCGGACCGGCGACAATTAACTATGGCTACACCTTC	CASSISGPATINYGYTF
TRBV29-1	.	TRBJ2-1	TGCAGCGTCCAACGCAGTGGGCTCGTAGGAGAGCAGTTCTTC	CSVQRSGLVGEQFF
TRBV29-1	.	TRBJ1-1	TGCAGCGTTGATACTGAAGCTTTCTTT	CSVDTEAFF
TRBV24-1	.	TRBJ2-5	TGTGCCACCAGTGATGTTTGGGAGACCCAGTACTTC	CATSDVWETQYF
TRBV19	.	TRBJ1-6	TGTGCCAGTAAGGTTGGGGGTTCCTATAATTCACCCCTCCACTTT	CASKVGGSYNSPLHF